The 2 T cell receptor beta chains below were found in one sample sequenced in a study of human T cells and chemical hapten exposure. Using its own MiXCR run on the RACE reads, TCRdb lists one record per CDR3 protein. The repertoire holds about 55,000 distinct CDR3 sequences, with 9.5% to 10% as singletons. Documented time point: patch test 2, 6 weeks after DPC sensitization. Treatment meaning: therapeutic diphenylcyclopropenone sensitization with weekly scalp DPC. Sample: whole blood, taken in connection with sensitization to the hapten diphenylcyclopropenone (DPC). The receptors come from a woman between 50 and 59 years old with alopecia areata. Some clones in this sample may be carry-over from other donors' samples.

This clonotype was counted at least ten times. V usage is TRBV11-2 and J usage is TRBJ1-2; D uncertain. The CDR3 runs to 13 residues. Germline CDR1 reads SGHAT; CDR2 reads FQNNGV. V was shortened by 2 bases and J by 2 bases, with 6 bases between the two germline ends. CDR3: CASSLQDNYGYTF. In DNA form, the CDR3 reads TGTGCCAGCAGCTTACAGGACAACTATGGCTACACCTTC.

There are many counts of this clonotype. The chain employs TRBV18 and TRBJ2-7; TRBD1 might be the D (5 bases). From germline, CDR1 is KGHSH and CDR2 LQKENI. CDR3 size: 13 residues. Trimming left V 2 bases short and J 7 bases short, with 12 bases between. CDR3 in DNA: TGTGCCAGCTCACCAGGAACAGGCTGGGAGCAGTACTTC. Its translation is CASSPGTGWEQYF.